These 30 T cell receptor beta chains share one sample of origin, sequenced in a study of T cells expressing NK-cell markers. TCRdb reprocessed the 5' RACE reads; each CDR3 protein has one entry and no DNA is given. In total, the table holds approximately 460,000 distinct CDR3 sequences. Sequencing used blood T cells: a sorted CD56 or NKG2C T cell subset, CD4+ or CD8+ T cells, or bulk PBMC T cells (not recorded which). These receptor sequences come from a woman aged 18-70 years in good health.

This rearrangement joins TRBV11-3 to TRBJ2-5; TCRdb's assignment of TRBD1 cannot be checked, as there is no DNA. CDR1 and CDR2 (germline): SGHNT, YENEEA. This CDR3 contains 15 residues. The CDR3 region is CASSLGDRQSGTQYF.

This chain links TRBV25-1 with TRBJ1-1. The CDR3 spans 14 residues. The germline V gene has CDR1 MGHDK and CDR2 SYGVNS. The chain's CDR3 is CASSSRWANTEAFF.

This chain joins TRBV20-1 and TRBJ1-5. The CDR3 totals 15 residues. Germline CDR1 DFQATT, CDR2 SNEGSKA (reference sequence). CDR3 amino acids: CSAREGGRTNQPQHF.

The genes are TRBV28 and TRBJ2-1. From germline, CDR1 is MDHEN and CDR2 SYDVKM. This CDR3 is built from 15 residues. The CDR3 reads CASSSIRSSYNEQFF.

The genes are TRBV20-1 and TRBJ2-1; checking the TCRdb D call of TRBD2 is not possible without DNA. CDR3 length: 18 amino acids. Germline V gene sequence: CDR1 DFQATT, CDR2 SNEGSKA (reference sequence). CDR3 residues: CSARDRQSGGSRGNEQFF.

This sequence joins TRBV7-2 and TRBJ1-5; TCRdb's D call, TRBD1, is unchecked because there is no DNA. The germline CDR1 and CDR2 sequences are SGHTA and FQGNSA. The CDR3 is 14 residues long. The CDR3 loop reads CASSQGGVGQPQHF.

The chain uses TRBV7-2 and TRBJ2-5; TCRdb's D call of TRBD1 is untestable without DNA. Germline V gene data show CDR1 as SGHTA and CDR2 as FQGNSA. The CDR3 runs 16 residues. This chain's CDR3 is CASSSSGPRPSETQYF.

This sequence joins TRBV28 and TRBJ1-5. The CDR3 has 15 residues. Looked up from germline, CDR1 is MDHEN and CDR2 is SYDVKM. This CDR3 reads CASSSLGGGNQPQHF.

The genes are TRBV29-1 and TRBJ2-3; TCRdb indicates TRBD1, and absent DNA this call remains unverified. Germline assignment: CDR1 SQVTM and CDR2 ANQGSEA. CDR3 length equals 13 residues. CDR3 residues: CSAQDRSTDTQYF.

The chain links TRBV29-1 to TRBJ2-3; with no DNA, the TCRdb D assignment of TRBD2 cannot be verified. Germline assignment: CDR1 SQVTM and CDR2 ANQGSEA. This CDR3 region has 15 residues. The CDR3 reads CSVEKAGGSTDTQYF.

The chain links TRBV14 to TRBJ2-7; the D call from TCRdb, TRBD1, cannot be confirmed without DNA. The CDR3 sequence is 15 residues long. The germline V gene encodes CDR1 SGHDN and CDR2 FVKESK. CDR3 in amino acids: CASSQVGGTAGKQYF.

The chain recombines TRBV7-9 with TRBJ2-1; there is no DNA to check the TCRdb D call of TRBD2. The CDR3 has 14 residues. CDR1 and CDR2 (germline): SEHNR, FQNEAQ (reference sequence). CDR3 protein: CASSLTGGQSEQFF. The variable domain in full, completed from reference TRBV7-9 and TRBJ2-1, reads DTGVSQNPRHKITKRGQNVTFRCDPISEHNRLYWYRQTLGQGPEFLTYFQNEAQLEKSRLLSDRFSAERPKGSFSTLEIQRTEQGDSAMYLCASSLTGGQSEQFFGPGTRLTVL.

The CDR3 spells CASSSPGYTEAFF. The J gene is TRBJ1-1, the V gene TRBV11-2; there is no DNA to check the TCRdb D call of TRBD1. This CDR3 has 13 amino acids. The V gene's germline CDR1 is SGHAT and CDR2 FQNNGV.

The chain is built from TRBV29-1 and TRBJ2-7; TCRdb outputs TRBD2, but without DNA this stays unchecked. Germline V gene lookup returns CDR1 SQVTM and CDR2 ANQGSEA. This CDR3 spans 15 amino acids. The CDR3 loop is CSVSLSGRPSYEQYF.

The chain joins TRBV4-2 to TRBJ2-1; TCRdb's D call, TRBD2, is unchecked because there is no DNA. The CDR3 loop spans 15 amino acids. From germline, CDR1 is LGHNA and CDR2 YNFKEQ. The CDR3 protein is CASSMLAGAYNEQFF.

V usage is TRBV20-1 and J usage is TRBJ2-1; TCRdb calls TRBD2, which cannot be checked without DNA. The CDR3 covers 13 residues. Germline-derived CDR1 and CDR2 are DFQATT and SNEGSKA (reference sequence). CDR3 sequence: CSAEGPNKNEQFF.

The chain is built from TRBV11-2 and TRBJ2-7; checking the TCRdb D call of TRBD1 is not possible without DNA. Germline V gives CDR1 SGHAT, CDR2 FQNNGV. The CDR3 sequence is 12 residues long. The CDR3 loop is CASSLSGGEQYF.

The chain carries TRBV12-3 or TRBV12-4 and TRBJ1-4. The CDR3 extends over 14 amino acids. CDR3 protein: CASSFRQVNEKLFF.

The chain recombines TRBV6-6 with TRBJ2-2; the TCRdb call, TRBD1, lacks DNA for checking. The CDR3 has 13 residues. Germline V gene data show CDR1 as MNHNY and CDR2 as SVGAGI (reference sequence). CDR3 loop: CASREGGSGDLFF.

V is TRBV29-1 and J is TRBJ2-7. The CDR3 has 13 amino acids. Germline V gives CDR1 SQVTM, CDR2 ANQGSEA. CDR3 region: CSVDGDSSYEQYF.

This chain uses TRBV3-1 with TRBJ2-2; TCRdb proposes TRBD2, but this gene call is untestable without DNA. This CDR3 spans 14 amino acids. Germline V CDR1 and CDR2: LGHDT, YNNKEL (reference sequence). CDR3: CASSPRLDTGELFF.

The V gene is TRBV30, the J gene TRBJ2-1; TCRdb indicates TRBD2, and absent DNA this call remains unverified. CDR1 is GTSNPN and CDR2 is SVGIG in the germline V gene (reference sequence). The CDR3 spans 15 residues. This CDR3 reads CAWQALAGDGNEQFF.

The CDR3 region is CASSYRGLAAYEQYF. The chain uses TRBV6-5 and TRBJ2-7; without DNA, the TCRdb call of TRBD2 cannot be checked. The CDR3 has 15 residues. The V gene's germline CDR1 is MNHEY and CDR2 SVGAGI.

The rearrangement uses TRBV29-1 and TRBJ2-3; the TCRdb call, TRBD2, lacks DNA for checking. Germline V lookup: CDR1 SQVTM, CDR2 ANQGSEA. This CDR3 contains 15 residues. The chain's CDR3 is CSARREREGSDTQYF.

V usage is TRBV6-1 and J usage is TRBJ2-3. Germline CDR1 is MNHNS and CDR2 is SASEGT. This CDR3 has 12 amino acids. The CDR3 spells CASRDYTDTQYF.

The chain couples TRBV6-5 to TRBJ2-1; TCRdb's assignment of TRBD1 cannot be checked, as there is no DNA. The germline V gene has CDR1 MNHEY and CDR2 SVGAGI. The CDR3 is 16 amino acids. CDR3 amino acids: CASSYAPRQVSNEQFF.

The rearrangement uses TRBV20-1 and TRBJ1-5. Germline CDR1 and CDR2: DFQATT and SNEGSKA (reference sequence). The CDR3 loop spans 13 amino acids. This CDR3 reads CSALDDSNQPQHF.

The CDR3 protein is CASSQVLPSNEQFF. The chain is built from TRBV4-3 and TRBJ2-1. The length of the CDR3 is 14 residues. Germline V CDR1 and CDR2: LGHNA, YSLEER.

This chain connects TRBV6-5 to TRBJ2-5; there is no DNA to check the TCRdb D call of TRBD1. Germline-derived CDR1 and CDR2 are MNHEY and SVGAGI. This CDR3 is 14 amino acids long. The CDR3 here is CASSYWGGEETQYF.

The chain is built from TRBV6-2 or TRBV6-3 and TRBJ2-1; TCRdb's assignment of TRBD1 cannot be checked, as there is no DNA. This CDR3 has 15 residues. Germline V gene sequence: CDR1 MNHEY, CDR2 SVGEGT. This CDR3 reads CASSYFGASYNEQFF.